A selection of T cell receptor beta chains follows, all from one sample in a study of CD8 T cells in Susac syndrome. TCRdb redid the calling of the immunoSEQ multiplex PCR reads with MiXCR, one entry per CDR3 protein. There are about 180,000 distinct CDR3 sequences in the sample; about 94% occur only once, and roughly 0.1% lies in the top ten. Sequenced: CD4+ T cells from PBMCs. The origin of the receptors is a human donor with multiple sclerosis. Each CDR3 is given with its conserved first and last residue. Fields, in order: J gene, clone size, V gene, CDR3 protein. A row's size may be missing; if present it is once, few, many or a size class.

j_gene: TRBJ1-2; abundance: NA; v_gene: TRBV5-1; CDR3aa: CASSLMGVEGYTF
j_gene: TRBJ2-5; abundance: NA; v_gene: TRBV14; CDR3aa: CASSQDRLPKETQYF
j_gene: TRBJ2-5; abundance: NA; v_gene: TRBV7-9; CDR3aa: CASSLNRQGQETQYF
j_gene: TRBJ2-3; abundance: NA; v_gene: TRBV7-2; CDR3aa: CASSRTSGLGDTQYF
j_gene: TRBJ1-2; abundance: NA; v_gene: TRBV5-4; CDR3aa: CASSFGGQGKAAKSQSGYTF
j_gene: TRBJ2-5; abundance: NA; v_gene: TRBV27; CDR3aa: CASSRNRDSKETQYF
j_gene: TRBJ1-5; abundance: NA; v_gene: TRBV4-3; CDR3aa: CASSQAVGQPQHF
j_gene: TRBJ2-3; abundance: once; v_gene: TRBV4-1; CDR3aa: CASSQPRTSVGQNTQYF
j_gene: TRBJ2-7; abundance: NA; v_gene: TRBV12-3/TRBV12-4; CDR3aa: CASSFNGGGYEQYF
j_gene: NA; abundance: NA; v_gene: TRBV7-6; CDR3aa: CASSYRTSGTQFF
j_gene: TRBJ2-7; abundance: NA; v_gene: TRBV9; CDR3aa: CASSVGGTRDYEQYF
j_gene: TRBJ1-2; abundance: NA; v_gene: TRBV20-1; CDR3aa: CSARLQGIGGYTF
j_gene: TRBJ2-5; abundance: once; v_gene: TRBV18; CDR3aa: CASSPGQGMWETQYF
j_gene: TRBJ2-1; abundance: NA; v_gene: TRBV3-1; CDR3aa: CASSHSGTSGGEQFF
j_gene: TRBJ2-1; abundance: few; v_gene: TRBV5-1; CDR3aa: CASSPGLAGGTANEQFF
j_gene: TRBJ2-6; abundance: NA; v_gene: TRBV30; CDR3aa: CAWSKVGGANVLTF
j_gene: TRBJ1-2; abundance: NA; v_gene: TRBV3-1; CDR3aa: CASSPDRAPNYGYTF
j_gene: TRBJ2-3; abundance: NA; v_gene: TRBV29-1; CDR3aa: CSVATPTDTQYF
j_gene: TRBJ2-7; abundance: few; v_gene: TRBV28; CDR3aa: CASRQVSYEQYF
j_gene: TRBJ2-7; abundance: NA; v_gene: TRBV5-1; CDR3aa: CASSLEQGYEQYF
j_gene: TRBJ2-3; abundance: NA; v_gene: TRBV28; CDR3aa: CASNGDSTDTQYF
j_gene: TRBJ2-1; abundance: NA; v_gene: TRBV3-1; CDR3aa: CASSQVRGSSNEQFF
j_gene: TRBJ2-3; abundance: NA; v_gene: TRBV27; CDR3aa: CASSLLAGVPDTQYF
j_gene: TRBJ2-2; abundance: NA; v_gene: TRBV5-6; CDR3aa: CASSLTGVKTGELFF
j_gene: TRBJ2-1; abundance: NA; v_gene: TRBV7-3; CDR3aa: CASSPLRGQGAGEQFF
j_gene: TRBJ1-4; abundance: once; v_gene: TRBV3-1; CDR3aa: CASSQRTGEEKLFF
j_gene: TRBJ2-5; abundance: NA; v_gene: TRBV5-1; CDR3aa: CASTLGGDPLTAQYF
j_gene: TRBJ2-7; abundance: NA; v_gene: TRBV2; CDR3aa: CASTAGGFYEQYF
j_gene: TRBJ1-5; abundance: NA; v_gene: TRBV2; CDR3aa: CASSERTGNQPQHF
j_gene: TRBJ1-3; abundance: NA; v_gene: TRBV28; CDR3aa: CASSSPSGGGNTIYF
j_gene: TRBJ2-1; abundance: NA; v_gene: TRBV20-1; CDR3aa: CSARPASSYNEQFF
j_gene: TRBJ2-5; abundance: NA; v_gene: TRBV19; CDR3aa: CASSTLDGNGETQYF
j_gene: TRBJ2-5; abundance: NA; v_gene: TRBV7-2; CDR3aa: CASSFTGLLGETQYF
j_gene: TRBJ1-1; abundance: once; v_gene: TRBV5-1; CDR3aa: CASSLASTGTEAFF
j_gene: TRBJ1-4; abundance: NA; v_gene: TRBV5-1; CDR3aa: CASSLIQASKEKLFF
j_gene: TRBJ1-2; abundance: NA; v_gene: TRBV29-1; CDR3aa: CSVGRVDDIYGYTF
j_gene: TRBJ1-1; abundance: NA; v_gene: TRBV23-1; CDR3aa: CTSSRHTLNTEAFF
j_gene: TRBJ2-7; abundance: NA; v_gene: TRBV28; CDR3aa: CASTTPTPTYEQYF
j_gene: TRBJ1-5; abundance: NA; v_gene: TRBV27; CDR3aa: CASSNHQAGQPQHF
j_gene: TRBJ2-7; abundance: NA; v_gene: TRBV28; CDR3aa: CASSVYNGVEGYEQYF
j_gene: TRBJ2-2; abundance: NA; v_gene: TRBV5-1; CDR3aa: CASSFGTATNTGELFF
j_gene: TRBJ2-7; abundance: NA; v_gene: TRBV6-5; CDR3aa: CASRSRSGQGYEQYF
j_gene: TRBJ2-1; abundance: NA; v_gene: TRBV5-1; CDR3aa: CASSLGGNSYNEQFF